This is a list of T cell receptor beta chains from one sample in a study of tumor and adjacent non-tumor tissue in lung cancer. A single record per CDR3 protein comes from TCRdb applying MiXCR to the multiplex PCR reads. The data contain some 120,000 distinct CDR3 sequences, roughly 67% of them singletons. The source material was lung tumor tissue. The receptors here all came from a man in his thirties or forties with non-small cell lung cancer. Each CDR3 is given with its conserved first and last residue. Each record gives: J gene, clone size, V gene, D gene, CDR3 protein, CDR3 DNA. The D gene is left open where the match is weak. Not all rows give a size; the values are once, few, many and, for expanded clones, a class.

TRBJ2-3	.	TRBV20-1	.	CSASHWGGPTSTDTQYF	TGCAGTGCTAGTCATTGGGGGGGCCCAACTAGCACAGATACGCAGTATTTT
TRBJ2-5	.	TRBV11-2	.	CASSLSHVETQYF	TGTGCCAGCAGCTTATCCCACGTGGAGACCCAGTATTTC
TRBJ2-5	.	TRBV4-3	.	CASSQGRSGGVETQYF	TGCGCCAGCAGCCAAGGTAGGTCTGGCGGGGTGGAGACCCAGTACTTC
TRBJ2-6	.	TRBV6-5	.	CASRNWTVSSRANVLTF	TGTGCAAGCAGGAATTGGACAGTGAGCTCTAGGGCCAACGTCCTGACTTTC
TRBJ2-7	.	TRBV6-1	TRBD2	CDSSMTSGGDEQYF	TGTGACAGCAGTATGACTAGCGGGGGGGATGAGCAGTACTTC
TRBJ2-3	once	TRBV5-4	.	CASSQGLITETQYF	TGTGCCAGCAGCCAAGGACTGATCACAGAAACGCAGTATTTT
TRBJ2-3	.	TRBV29-1	.	CSVFRDGSFSADTQYF	TGCAGCGTTTTCCGGGACGGGTCATTTAGCGCAGATACGCAGTATTTT
TRBJ1-1	.	TRBV29-1	TRBD1	CSAGGQGGRMNTEVFF	TGCAGTGCTGGGGGACAGGGAGGCAGAATGAACACTGAAGTTTTCTTT
TRBJ2-1	few	TRBV5-8	TRBD2	CASSSPGLAGVHKQFF	TGTGCCAGCAGCTCTCCGGGACTAGCGGGAGTGCATAAGCAGTTCTTC
TRBJ2-5	.	TRBV7-9	.	CASSPISRESQYF	TGTGCCAGCAGCCCGATTAGTCGGGAGAGCCAGTACTTC
TRBJ2-3	.	TRBV11-2	.	CASSLGVQPTYTQYF	TGTGCCAGCAGCTTAGGGGTCCAGCCCACATATACGCAGTACTTT
TRBJ2-2	few	TRBV24-1	.	CATSDRGTTGGLLF	TGTGCCACCAGCGACAGGGGTACCACCGGGGGGCTGTTGTTT
TRBJ2-7	many	TRBV12-3/TRBV12-4	TRBD1	CASSRDSPRQYF	TGTGCCAGCAGTCGGGACAGCCCTCGGCAGTACTTC
TRBJ2-5	once	TRBV6-5	.	CASNRRVGRAETQYF	TGTGCTAGCAACCGGAGGGTAGGAAGGGCAGAGACCCAGTACTTC
TRBJ2-3	.	TRBV29-1	.	CSVVWRVDTQYF	TGCAGCGTTGTATGGAGGGTCGATACACAGTATTTT
TRBJ2-3	.	TRBV7-8	TRBD2	CASSSRTSGVHAQYF	TGTGCCAGCAGCTCGAGGACTAGCGGGGTTCATGCGCAATATTTT
TRBJ2-6	.	TRBV4-2	.	CASSQYLNSGANLLTF	TGTGCCAGCAGCCAATATCTTAACTCTGGGGCCAACCTCCTGACTTTC
TRBJ2-3	.	TRBV29-1	TRBD2	CSARASGCTDRQYF	TGCAGCGCGCGGGCTAGCGGGTGTACAGATAGGCAGTATTTT
TRBJ2-7	.	TRBV5-4	TRBD1	CASGLTGARDEQYF	TGTGCCAGCGGCTTAACAGGGGCTAGGGACGAGCAGTACTTC
TRBJ1-2	.	TRBV4-1	TRBD1	CASSQNPGTGEAYTF	TGCGCCAGCAGCCAAAACCCCGGGACAGGGGAAGCCTACACCTTC
TRBJ2-3	many	TRBV6-5	TRBD2	CASSYGRAPDTQYF	TGTGCCAGCAGTTATGGGAGGGCCCCAGATACGCAGTATTTT
TRBJ2-7	.	TRBV11-1	.	CASKLGSTGTREQYF	TGTGCCAGCAAATTAGGGTCCACCGGGACTCGGGAGCAGTACTTC
TRBJ2-3	once	TRBV7-3	TRBD1	CASSLTGQKTDTQYF	TGTGCCAGTAGCTTGACAGGGCAGAAAACAGATACGCAGTATTTT
TRBJ2-2	.	TRBV12-3/TRBV12-4	.	CASSLVHRNTGELFF	TGTGCCAGCAGCCTGGTTCATAGGAACACCGGGGAGCTGTTTTTT
TRBJ2-1	many	TRBV4-1	.	CASQGSWTGNEQFF	TGCGCCAGCCAAGGTTCCTGGACGGGGAATGAGCAGTTCTTC
TRBJ2-2	.	TRBV11-2	.	CASSLGRWTAVHIPNTGELFF	TGTGCCAGCAGCTTAGGGCGCTGGACCGCAGTCCATATACCGAACACCGGGGAGCTGTTTTTT
TRBJ2-1	many	TRBV11-3	TRBD2	CASSTRLAGVGEQFF	TGTGCCAGCAGCACCAGACTAGCGGGAGTAGGTGAGCAGTTCTTC
TRBJ1-2	.	TRBV13	TRBD1	CASNLGTDYGYTF	TGTGCCAGCAACTTAGGGACAGACTATGGCTACACCTTC
TRBJ2-7	.	TRBV20-1	TRBD2	CSARGLASEQYF	TGCAGTGCTAGGGGACTAGCAAGCGAGCAGTACTTC
TRBJ2-2	.	TRBV12-3/TRBV12-4	.	CASSLWTGITNTGEPFF	TGTGCCAGCAGTTTATGGACGGGAATAACGAACACCGGGGAGCCTTTTTTT
TRBJ1-1	.	TRBV4-2	TRBD1	CTSGSTQTGKTEAFF	TGTACCAGCGGCTCTACCCAGACAGGGAAGACTGAAGCTTTCTTT
TRBJ1-5	many	TRBV12-5	.	CASGLVRGAINQPQHF	TGTGCTAGTGGTTTGGTACGGGGGGCTATCAATCAGCCCCAGCATTTT
TRBJ1-4	few	TRBV6-6	TRBD1	CASSPGQDPNEKLFF	TGTGCCAGCAGCCCCGGACAGGACCCTAATGAAAAACTGTTTTTT
TRBJ2-1	.	TRBV7-9	TRBD2	CVSNSRLAGGSYNEQFF	TGTGTCAGCAACTCCCGACTAGCGGGAGGATCCTACAATGAGCAGTTCTTC
TRBJ1-2	once	TRBV30	.	CAWSPPDYYGYTF	TGTGCCTGGAGTCCTCCGGACTATTATGGCTACACCTTC
TRBJ2-3	.	TRBV5-1	.	CASSFQGGGTDTQYF	TGCGCCAGCAGCTTCCAGGGCGGGGGCACAGATACGCAGTATTTT
TRBJ1-1	.	TRBV5-4	.	CTSSWGPENTEAFF	TGTACCAGCAGCTGGGGGCCGGAGAACACTGAAGCTTTCTTT
TRBJ1-6	.	TRBV20-1	.	CSTRAQGLAGSLHF	TGCAGTACTAGGGCCCAGGGTTTAGCGGGGAGCCTCCACTTT